Sequencing of this TCR beta chain was carried out in a study of CD8+ T cells in alopecia areata. Treatment in this sample: oral pan-JAK inhibitor, 5-10 mg twice daily. This clone was seen more than once but under ten times. The antigen is not known. Sequencing templates came from extracted RNA that was reverse transcribed into cDNA. TCRdb's copy holds only in-frame clones and misses some; the assay was immunoSEQ multiplex PCR. The sample includes about 220,000 clones, 50% to 70% of them seen just once. The CDR3 is made up of 15 amino acids. V was pared by 3 bases and J by 1 base, with 9 bases between. Germline V gives CDR1 SGHTA, CDR2 FQGTGA. Study-wide points: Association of baseline CD8+ expansion with response is uncertain owing to one nonresponder. The study found that many expanded lesional clones persisted in scalp and blood during tofacitinib. Higher clonality was seen in lesional scalp than in normal scalp, especially in alopecia totalis/universalis.

The receptor was derived from a human donor with alopecia areata. This specimen was CD4+ T cells sorted from blood, taken at week 4, from a patient treated with tofacitinib. V gene TRBV7-3 combines with J gene TRBJ2-2, with TRBD1 as a possible D gene (6 bases). In DNA form, the CDR3 reads TGTGCCAGCAGCTTCTTGGACAGGAACACCGGGGAGCTGTTTTTT. Amino acids: CASSFLDRNTGELFF.